These 5 T cell receptor beta chains came from one sample sequenced in a study of T cells after yellow fever vaccination. One entry per CDR3 protein, called by TCRdb with MiXCR from the 5' RACE reads. The profile covers hundreds of thousands of distinct CDR3 sequences, with roughly an eighth appearing a single time and more than 3% taken by the ten largest. The sequencing used CD4+ T cells sorted from PBMCs, collected 15 days after the yellow fever booster vaccination. These TCRs come from a man between 18 and 35 years old who received the YFV17D yellow fever vaccine.

V and J are TRBV15 and TRBJ2-7; a possible D gene is TRBD2 (7 bases). The V and J ends lost 0 bases and 10 bases respectively, with 13 bases between them. The CDR3 loop spans 13 amino acids. Germline V CDR1 and CDR2: LNHNV, YYDKDF (reference sequence). CDR3 loop: CATSRDRGGDQYF. The CDR3 region has the DNA TGTGCCACCAGCAGAGATAGGGGGGGGGACCAGTACTTC.

This clonotype turned up a few times. The genes are TRBV29-1 and TRBJ2-3; 8 bases map to TRBD2. Germline V lookup: CDR1 SQVTM, CDR2 ANQGSEA. This CDR3 region has 14 residues. J lost 2 bases, V lost 6 bases, and 7 bases had no gene match. The CDR3 region is CSVRRRGDTDTQYF. CDR3 nucleotide sequence: TGCAGCGTCCGCCGGCGGGGGGACACAGATACGCAGTATTTT.

The chain carries TRBV9 and TRBJ2-1, with D possibly called TRBD1 or TRBD2 (6 bases each). The germline V and J ends were trimmed by 1 base and 2 bases, with 16 bases remaining between them. This CDR3 spans 17 amino acids. In germline, CDR1 is SGDLS, CDR2 YYNGEE. Written as DNA, the CDR3 is TGTGCCAGCAGCGTAAGTAGTTTGGGGGGCGCCTACAATGAGCAGTTCTTC. Translating gives CASSVSSLGGAYNEQFF. Filled out from reference TRBV9 and TRBJ2-1, the complete variable domain reads DSGVTQTPKHLITATGQRVTLRCSPRSGDLSVYWYQQSLDQGLQFLIQYYNGEERAKGNILERFSAQQFPDLHSELNLSSLELGDSALYFCASSVSSLGGAYNEQFFGPGTRLTVL.

This clonotype was seen a handful of times. This sequence joins TRBV20-1 and TRBJ2-3, with 12 bases lining up with TRBD2. CDR1 is DFQATT, CDR2 SNEGSKA, per germline (reference sequence). The CDR3 is 14 residues long. The junction had 6 bases not matched to a gene; V was cut back by 6 bases and J by 5 bases. The CDR3 loop reads CSALAGGPKDTQYF. CDR3 DNA sequence: TGCAGTGCCCTAGCGGGGGGGCCGAAAGATACGCAGTATTTT.

Many counts were recorded for this clonotype. This chain joins TRBV9 and TRBJ2-5, with TRBD1 identical over 7 bases. CDR1 and CDR2 (germline): SGDLS, YYNGEE. Germline trimming cut 3 bases from V and 2 bases from J; bases unmatched to any gene: 1. The CDR3 is 13 residues long. CDR3 loop: CASSAGQQETQYF. For the CDR3, the DNA is TGTGCCAGCAGCGCGGGACAGCAAGAGACCCAGTACTTC. Full variable domain (missing parts from reference TRBV9 and TRBJ2-5): DSGVTQTPKHLITATGQRVTLRCSPRSGDLSVYWYQQSLDQGLQFLIQYYNGEERAKGNILERFSAQQFPDLHSELNLSSLELGDSALYFCASSAGQQETQYFGPGTRLLVL.